This T cell receptor beta chain was captured in a study of OX40 agonist ivuxolimab in advanced cancers. Study details: Patients took ivuxolimab, an agonistic anti-OX40 (CD134) antibody. Hepatocellular carcinoma, melanoma, renal cell or head and neck cancer was diagnosed in the dose-escalation patients. Study-wide findings and caveats: The authors did not determine the antigen specificity of the expanded peripheral T cells. Some nonresponders likewise displayed low normalized T-cell clonal expansion.

Clones were read by immunoSEQ multiplex PCR, and TCRdb kept only the in-frame ones, dropping some. The profile covers about 81,000 clones, with approximately 94% appearing a single time and 14% taken by the ten largest. Notes on this clone: Its antigen is not identified.

CDR1 is SGHAT, CDR2 FQNNGV, per germline. The CDR3 totals 17 residues. Trimming at V came to 3 bases and at J to 5 bases, leaving 10 bases not matched to a gene. This clonotype originated in an adult with an advanced solid tumor such as melanoma, head and neck, liver or kidney cancer. Material: CD4+ or CD8+ T cells sorted from blood, obtained in a trial of the OX40 agonist ivuxolimab. The chain joins TRBV11-2 to TRBJ2-5; TRBD2 aligns across 12 bases. Here the CDR3 reads CASSFPQRLAGAETQYF. The CDR3 coding sequence is TGTGCCAGCAGCTTCCCCCAACGACTAGCGGGAGCGGAGACCCAGTACTTC.